These T cell receptor beta chains were read from a single sample in a study of blood T cell repertoires in COVID-19. Repertoires were generated with immunoSEQ multiplex PCR, while TCRdb's copy carries only in-frame clones and drops some. The sample holds 200,000 to 250,000 clones, about 88% seen once. The sequencing input was PBMCs or T cells enriched from blood (not recorded which). Every receptor here comes from a woman in her twenties or thirties who had been exposed to COVID-19. Each CDR3 is given with its conserved first and last residue. D genes are given only for firm matches. Rows give clone size only sometimes, using once, few, many, or a class for an expanded clone.

. . TRBJ1-6 TRBV6-2/TRBV6-3 TGTGCCAGCAGTTACTCGGGGAGGCATTCACCCCTCCACTTT CASSYSGRHSPLHF
. TRBD1 TRBJ1-5 TRBV2 TGTGCCAGCAGACTGGGACAGGGACACAATCAGCCCCAGCATTTT CASRLGQGHNQPQHF
. . TRBJ2-2 TRBV4-1 TGCGCCAGCAGCCAAGGGGGACTTATGAACACCGGGGAGCTGTTTTTT CASSQGGLMNTGELFF
. TRBD2 TRBJ2-1 TRBV28 TGTGCCAGCAGTTCGCCGGGGACTAGCGGATACAATGAGCAGTTCTTC CASSSPGTSGYNEQFF
. TRBD1 TRBJ2-7 TRBV10-1 TGCGCCAGCAGCGACCCCTTTGTGAGGGGGCGCGGCCACGAGCAGTACTTC CASSDPFVRGRGHEQYF
. . TRBJ1-1 TRBV3-1/TRBV3-2 TGTGCCAGCAGCCACTTGAACATGAACACTGAAGCTTTCTTT CASSHLNMNTEAFF
. TRBD1 TRBJ1-5 TRBV28 TGTGCCAGCAGTGCGGGACAGGGGGCGATTCAGCCCCAGCATTTT CASSAGQGAIQPQHF
. . TRBJ1-1 TRBV19 TGTGCCAGTAGCGGACAGTTGAACACTGAAGCTTTCTTT CASSGQLNTEAFF
. TRBD1 TRBJ1-6 TRBV3-1/TRBV3-2 TGTGCCAGCAGCCAATTGGGACAGGCTAATTCACCCCTCCACTTT CASSQLGQANSPLHF
. . TRBJ1-6 TRBV27 TGTGCCAGCAGTTTAGGTACAGGGATTTCACCCCTCCACTTT CASSLGTGISPLHF
. . TRBJ1-2 TRBV3-1/TRBV3-2 TGTGCCAGCAGCCAAGTTGGCCCCTACACCTTC CASSQVGPYTF
. TRBD2 TRBJ2-1 TRBV7-6 TGTGCCAGCAGCCCTAGCGGGGGGGACAATGAGCAGTTCTTC CASSPSGGDNEQFF
. TRBD2 TRBJ2-1 TRBV14 TGTGCCAGCAGCCAACTGCCGGGACTAGCGGGGGGGGCCGCCTACAATGAGCAGTTCTTC CASSQLPGLAGGAAYNEQFF
few . TRBJ1-2 TRBV4-1 TGCGCCAGCAGCCAAGATCAGTCATTTCGTTATGGCTACACCTTC CASSQDQSFRYGYTF
. TRBD1 TRBJ1-6 TRBV6-2/TRBV6-3 TGTGCCAGCAGTATCCCGAGGCTTCAGGGGGCACCCCTCCACTTT CASSIPRLQGAPLHF
. . TRBJ1-2 TRBV19 TGTGCCAGTAGTATACAGGGGAACTATGGCTACACCTTC CASSIQGNYGYTF
. TRBD1 TRBJ1-5 TRBV27 TGTGCCAGCAGTATACAGGGGGTTCAGCCCCAGCATTTT CASSIQGVQPQHF
. TRBD2 TRBJ2-1 TRBV4-2 TGTGCCAGCAGCCAAGGGCCAGCGGGGGATCCCTCCTACAATGAGCAGTTCTTC CASSQGPAGDPSYNEQFF
. TRBD2 TRBJ2-5 TRBV6-4 TGTGCCAGCAGGGAGCGGACTAGCGGGGACCCATATCAAGAGACCCAGTACTTC CASRERTSGDPYQETQYF
once . TRBJ1-6 TRBV28 TGTGCCAGCAGGCCGGTCAGGGTAAATTCACCCCTCCACTTT CASRPVRVNSPLHF
few . TRBJ1-1 TRBV3-1/TRBV3-2 TGTGCCAGCAGCCAGTTAACCAGGGGCTGGGAAGCTTTCTTT CASSQLTRGWEAFF
few . TRBJ2-2 TRBV11-3 TGTGCCAGCAGACTTCCGAACACCGGGGAGCTGTTTTTT CASRLPNTGELFF
. TRBD1 TRBJ1-6 TRBV5-1 TGCGCCAGCAGCTCCACAGGGGCCGGATCACCCCTCCACTTT CASSSTGAGSPLHF
. TRBD1 TRBJ2-1 TRBV28 TGTGCCAGCAAACTAAGGCAGGGGGCTTTGATCTACAATGAGCAGTTCTTC CASKLRQGALIYNEQFF
. TRBD2 TRBJ2-3 TRBV7-9 TGTGCCAGCAGCTTAGCGTGGGATAGCGGGGGTGAAGATACGCAGTATTTT CASSLAWDSGGEDTQYF
. TRBD2 TRBJ2-5 TRBV11-1 TGTGCCAGCAGCCCTACAACTAGCGGGGGCACGGAGACCCAGTACTTC CASSPTTSGGTETQYF
. TRBD2 TRBJ2-7 TRBV30 TGTGCCTGGAGTACGGGGGGCTCCTACGAGCAGTACTTC CAWSTGGSYEQYF
. TRBD1 TRBJ2-4 TRBV19 TGTGCCAGTACCCCACAGGGGACCAAAAACATTCAGTACTTC CASTPQGTKNIQYF
. TRBD1 TRBJ2-5 TRBV30 TGTGCCTGGAGTGTAGGGGACAGGTTCCAAGAGACCCAGTACTTC CAWSVGDRFQETQYF
. . TRBJ2-7 TRBV11-3 TGTGCCAGCAGCATTGCTTTTGAGGTCTACGAGCAGTACTTC CASSIAFEVYEQYF
. . TRBJ1-5 TRBV6-5 TGTGCCAGCAGTTACTCGTTCAGGGGCAATCAGCCCCAGCATTTT CASSYSFRGNQPQHF
. TRBD1 TRBJ1-1 TRBV5-1 TGCGCCAGCAGCTTAGGGGACAGGCAAGGTGGGCAACGAGCTTTCTTT CASSLGDRQGGQRAFF
few . TRBJ2-7 TRBV12-3/TRBV12-4 TGTGCCAGCAGTTTAGGAGCCGAGCAGTACTTC CASSLGAEQYF
. . TRBJ1-1 TRBV12-5 TGTGCTAGTGGTTTGGGGAGAACCACTGAAGCTTTCTTT CASGLGRTTEAFF
. . TRBJ1-4 TRBV6-5 TGTGCCAGCAGTTCCGAAACAGGGAGCGTCGAAAAACTGTTTTTT CASSSETGSVEKLFF
. . TRBJ1-2 TRBV12-5 TGTGCTAGTGGTTTGCGCGGGGATTATGGCTACACCTTC CASGLRGDYGYTF
. . TRBJ1-5 TRBV27 TGTGCCAGCCGTCGACAAATCAATCAGCCCCAGCATTTT CASRRQINQPQHF
. . TRBJ1-2 TRBV27 TGTGCCAGCAGTTTAACAGGGCACTCGTATGGCTACACCTTC CASSLTGHSYGYTF
. TRBD1 TRBJ1-2 TRBV7-2 TGTGCCAGCAGACCCGGGACAGGGATACACTATGGCTACACCTTC CASRPGTGIHYGYTF
. . TRBJ2-3 TRBV6-5 TGTGCCAGCAGCCTAAGACAGGTGCAGTATTTT CASSLRQVQYF
. TRBD2 TRBJ2-1 TRBV5-6 TGTGCCAGCAGCCCAGGGATTAGCGGGGGGCGATTAACGGATGAGCAGTTCTTC CASSPGISGGRLTDEQFF
. TRBD1 TRBJ1-1 TRBV5-1 TGCGCCAGCAGCATTAGACAGGGGATGAACACTGAAGCTTTCTTT CASSIRQGMNTEAFF
. . TRBJ2-2 TRBV28 TGTGCCAGCAGCTCCGGTCTCTCAAGCACCGGGGAGCTGTTTTTT CASSSGLSSTGELFF
. TRBD1 TRBJ1-5 TRBV15 TGTGCCACCAGCAGCCCCGACAGGGGTAATCAGCCCCAGCATTTT CATSSPDRGNQPQHF
. . TRBJ2-2 TRBV4-2 TGTGCCAGCAGCCCCCCTTATTCCCGGGAGCTGTTTTTT CASSPPYSRELFF
. TRBD1 TRBJ1-2 TRBV29-1 TGCAGCGTTGTGACAGGGAACTATGGCTACACCTTC CSVVTGNYGYTF
. . TRBJ2-1 TRBV7-2 TGTGCCAGCAGCTTAGTTCAGGGGGGTAGCAATGAGCAGTTCTTC CASSLVQGGSNEQFF
. . TRBJ2-5 TRBV3-1/TRBV3-2 TGTGCCAGCAGCCAAGATTGGGCTGTCCAAGAGACCCAGTACTTC CASSQDWAVQETQYF
few . TRBJ1-2 TRBV14 TGTGCCAGCAGCCAAGATCGGAGTCCGCGGCGCACCTTC CASSQDRSPRRTF
. TRBD1 TRBJ1-6 TRBV5-4 TGTGCCAGCAGCTTGCCCGTGGCAGGGGGTAATTCACCCCTCCACTTT CASSLPVAGGNSPLHF
. . TRBJ1-6 TRBV5-1 TGCGCCAGCACCCAGGACAGTTATAATTCACCCCTCCACTTT CASTQDSYNSPLHF
. TRBD1 TRBJ1-5 TRBV19 TGTGCCAGTAGTATATCCGGGACAGGGAATCAGCCCCAGCATTTT CASSISGTGNQPQHF